The 31 T cell receptor beta chains given below trace back to one sample, sequenced in a study of CD8 T cells in ankylosing spondylitis. TCRdb re-derived calls from the 5' RACE reads in MiXCR, one entry per CDR3 protein. Of 150,000 to 200,000 distinct CDR3 sequences listed, roughly 34% are singletons. The sample was synovial fluid, either unsorted or a sorted T cell fraction (not recorded which). The source of these receptors is a male donor with ankylosing spondylitis.

The chain joins TRBV3-1 to TRBJ1-3, with TRBD1 identical over 11 bases. The junction had 12 bases not matched to a gene; V was cut back by 4 bases and J by 4 bases. The germline V gene encodes CDR1 LGHDT and CDR2 YNNKEL (reference sequence). The CDR3 has 18 residues. CDR3 nucleotide sequence: TGTGCCAGCAGCCGACGGACCGGACAGGGGGCGAGAGGAAACACCATATATTTT. Protein: CASSRRTGQGARGNTIYF.

The chain has TRBV24-1 and TRBJ1-1; TRBD1 is a possible D gene (5 bases). The CDR3 spans 13 residues. V dropped 7 bases and J dropped 4 bases, with 12 bases sitting between them. CDR1 KGHDR and CDR2 SFDVKD come from the germline V gene. Written as DNA, the CDR3 is TGTGCCACCAGAGCCAGGGCGGGCACTGAAGCTTTCTTT. Protein: CATRARAGTEAFF.

The rearrangement joins TRBV27 to TRBJ1-6; the D gene is possibly TRBD1 (6 bases). This CDR3 contains 15 residues. Trimming stripped 6 bases from V and 6 bases from J, with 15 bases between. CDR1 and CDR2 (germline): MNHEY, SMNVEV (reference sequence). CDR3 in amino acids: CASSVTDRSNSPLHF. CDR3 bases: TGTGCCAGCAGCGTGACGGACAGATCTAATTCACCCCTCCACTTT.

The V call is TRBV24-1, the J call TRBJ2-1; TRBD1 agrees at 8 bases. Per the germline V gene, CDR1 is KGHDR and CDR2 is SFDVKD. V shed 1 base, J shed 10 bases, and the junction held 11 bases outside the gene matches. This CDR3 is built from 16 residues. Here the CDR3 reads CATSDFNTQGGWEQFF. The CDR3 nucleotides are TGTGCCACCAGTGATTTCAACACACAGGGGGGTTGGGAGCAGTTCTTC.

The chain employs TRBV20-1 and TRBJ1-1; D gene uncertain. This CDR3 spans 13 amino acids. The ends were cut back, 0 bases at V and 7 bases at J, with 12 bases in the middle. CDR1 is DFQATT, CDR2 SNEGSKA, per germline (reference sequence). CDR3 residues: CSAREAGWGEAFF. The CDR3 DNA is TGCAGTGCTAGAGAGGCGGGGTGGGGTGAAGCTTTCTTT.

This clonotype was found a few times. V usage is TRBV4-1 and J usage is TRBJ2-7; TRBD1 agrees at 7 bases. Germline loops: CDR1 MGHRA, CDR2 YSYEKL. V lost 0 bases and J lost 4; bases outside the gene matches: 6. The CDR3 extends over 15 amino acids. The CDR3 sequence: CASSQDLQGMYEQYF. The DNA of the CDR3 is TGCGCCAGCAGCCAAGATCTACAGGGGATGTACGAGCAGTACTTC.

V and J are TRBV11-2 and TRBJ2-7; 10 bases match TRBD1. The CDR3 runs 14 residues. Germline CDR1 is SGHAT and CDR2 is FQNNGV. Trimming at V came to 1 base and at J to 6 bases, leaving 3 bases not matched to a gene. The CDR3 spells CASSLGDRGSEQYF. The CDR3 coding sequence is TGTGCCAGCAGCTTAGGGGACAGGGGTTCCGAGCAGTACTTC.

The gene calls are TRBV7-2 and TRBJ2-2, with 9 bases that match TRBD2. The CDR3 length is 15 residues. The junction had 7 bases not matched to a gene; V was cut back by 4 bases and J by 7 bases. Germline values: CDR1 SGHTA, CDR2 FQGNSA. CDR3 sequence (DNA): TGTGCCAGCAGCTCCAATAGCGGGAGTGGCGGGGAGCTGTTTTTT. It yields the protein CASSSNSGSGGELFF.

The genes are TRBV12-3 or TRBV12-4 and TRBJ1-4; TRBD1 matches 9 bases. The CDR3 has 15 amino acids. Trimming removed 6 bases from V and 8 bases from J; junction bases left unmatched: 10. In DNA form, the CDR3 reads TGTGCCAGCAGGAAAAAACAGGGGGCGCGCGAAAAACTGTTTTTT. It codes for CASRKKQGAREKLFF.

The chain uses TRBV7-8 and TRBJ2-1; D unresolved. Germline V CDR1 and CDR2: SGHVS, FQNEAQ. CDR3 size: 11 residues. Trimming removed 7 bases at V and 10 bases at J, with 11 bases between. CDR3 protein: CASTPGVEQFF. For the CDR3, the DNA is TGTGCCAGCACCCCGGGCGTCGAGCAGTTCTTC.

The rearrangement uses TRBV7-3 and TRBJ1-1; 8 bases align to TRBD1. V shed 5 bases, J shed 2 bases, and the junction held 10 bases outside the gene matches. This CDR3 region has 16 residues. Germline CDR1 SGHTA, CDR2 FQGTGA. For the CDR3, the DNA is TGTGCCAGCAGCCCTGGACAGGGTTTGGACAACACTGAAGCTTTCTTT. Its protein is CASSPGQGLDNTEAFF.

There are many counts of this clonotype. This chain connects TRBV7-2 to TRBJ2-7; 12 bases agree with TRBD2. The V gene end was trimmed by 5 bases and the J gene end by 2 bases; junction bases not matched to a gene: 4. The germline CDR1 and CDR2 sequences are SGHTA and FQGNSA. This CDR3 spans 15 amino acids. The CDR3 protein is CASSAGLAGTYEQYF. The DNA of the CDR3 is TGTGCCAGCAGCGCAGGACTAGCGGGGACCTACGAGCAGTACTTC.

This clonotype showed up just a few times. This rearrangement joins TRBV28 to TRBJ1-1; 7 nucleotides match TRBD1. This CDR3 spans 14 amino acids. Germline V gives CDR1 MDHEN, CDR2 SYDVKM. V dropped 10 bases and J dropped 8; count of bases not matched to a gene: 16. The CDR3 DNA reads as TGTGCCACCTCCCCCCGACAGGGCTTGGCGGAAGCTTTCTTT. Amino acids: CATSPRQGLAEAFF.

The sample holds a few counts of this clonotype. The rearrangement links TRBV4-3 to TRBJ1-3, with D uncertain. The CDR3 has 13 residues. V was cut by 1 base and J by 3 bases, with 4 bases left in between. The germline CDR1 and CDR2 sequences are LGHNA and YSLEER. The CDR3 loop is CASSQGDGNTIYF. The CDR3 nucleotides read TGCGCCAGCAGCCAAGGAGATGGAAACACCATATATTTT.

This clonotype showed up many times. The V call is TRBV20-1, the J call TRBJ2-3; no clear D gene. The germline gives CDR1 DFQATT, CDR2 SNEGSKA (reference sequence). CDR3 length: 10 residues. The germline V and J ends were trimmed by 5 bases and 1 base, with 1 base remaining between them. CDR3 sequence reads: CSARTDTQYF. CDR3 bases: TGCAGTGCTCGCACAGATACGCAGTATTTT.

This clonotype showed up many times. The chain is built from TRBV20-1 and TRBJ2-1; maybe TRBD2 (6 bases). CDR1 is DFQATT, CDR2 SNEGSKA, per germline (reference sequence). This CDR3 region has 16 residues. V was trimmed by 7 bases and J by 0 bases, leaving 19 bases between them. The CDR3 loop reads CSGTGTQGSSYNEQFF. CDR3 DNA: TGCAGTGGAACCGGGACTCAAGGGAGCTCCTACAATGAGCAGTTCTTC.

V is TRBV20-1 and J is TRBJ2-5, with D perhaps TRBD2 (7 bases). Between the trimmed V and J ends, which lost 4 bases and 4 bases, there was a span of 22 bases. Germline V CDR1 and CDR2: DFQATT, SNEGSKA (reference sequence). The CDR3 sequence is 16 residues long. The CDR3: CSATVQRGGVGETQYF. The CDR3 DNA reads TGCAGTGCTACCGTCCAGAGGGGGGGGGTAGGAGAGACCCAGTACTTC.

This clonotype was observed many times. The chain uses TRBV20-1 and TRBJ2-1, with 12 bases lining up with TRBD2. J gave up 0 bases and V 5 bases, and 14 bases lay outside the gene matches. Germline CDR1 DFQATT, CDR2 SNEGSKA (reference sequence). This CDR3 contains 19 residues. CDR3 DNA: TGCAGTGCTTTACACCTGGGGACTAGCGGGCGGAGCTCCTACAATGAGCAGTTCTTC. Translated: CSALHLGTSGRSSYNEQFF.

The rearrangement uses TRBV6-1 and TRBJ2-7; 12 nucleotides agree with TRBD2. CDR1 and CDR2 from the germline V gene are MNHNS and SASEGT. V trimming: 6 bases; J trimming: 0 bases; junction bases outside the gene matches: 9. The length of the CDR3 is 17 residues. CDR3 region: CASRTGTSGLPSYEQYF. CDR3 coding DNA: TGTGCCAGCAGAACCGGGACTAGCGGGTTACCCTCCTACGAGCAGTACTTC.

This clonotype has only a few counts. The CDR3 coding sequence is TGTGCCAGCAGCTTAGGTTCGTGGGACGAGCAGTACTTC. Amino acids: CASSLGSWDEQYF. The V call is TRBV7-9, the J call TRBJ2-7; no reliable D call. Germline values: CDR1 SEHNR, CDR2 FQNEAQ (reference sequence). The CDR3 is 13 residues long. V shed 1 base and J shed 5 bases, with 9 bases lying between them.

The gene calls are TRBV27 and TRBJ1-6; D remains unclear. The CDR3 runs 13 residues. V was cut by 8 bases and J by 7 bases, with 12 bases left in between. Germline V gene data show CDR1 as MNHEY and CDR2 as SMNVEV (reference sequence). The chain's CDR3 is CASGTHGNSPLHF. CDR3 in DNA: TGTGCCAGCGGTACACATGGGAATTCACCCCTCCACTTT.

CDR3 loop: CASSSGQGADTQYF. The CDR3 nucleotides are TGTGCCAGCAGCTCGGGACAGGGGGCAGATACGCAGTATTTT. The chain recombines TRBV5-6 with TRBJ2-3; 11 nucleotides agree with TRBD1. This CDR3 is built from 14 residues. Germline CDR1 is SGHDT and CDR2 is YYEEEE. V shed 3 bases, J shed 4 bases, and the junction held 1 base outside the gene matches. Filled out from reference TRBV5-6 and TRBJ2-3, the complete variable domain reads DAGVTQSPTHLIKTRGQQVTLRCSPKSGHDTVSWYQQALGQGPQFIFQYYEEEERQRGNFPDRFSGHQFPNYSSELNVNALLLGDSALYLCASSSGQGADTQYFGPGTRLTVL.

This clonotype was seen only a few times. The chain uses TRBV6-1 and TRBJ1-6; 7 positions match TRBD1. V shed 4 bases, J shed 7 bases, and the junction held 7 bases outside the gene matches. The germline gives CDR1 MNHNS, CDR2 SASEGT. The CDR3 is 15 residues long. Here the CDR3 reads CASSVQPGQNSPLHF. In DNA, the CDR3 is TGTGCCAGCAGTGTTCAACCGGGACAGAATTCACCCCTCCACTTT.

This clonotype appeared a few times. The chain couples TRBV4-1 to TRBJ1-6; a possible D gene is TRBD1 (5 bases). V lost 2 bases to trimming and J lost 9 bases, with 11 bases between them. CDR1 and CDR2 from the germline V gene are MGHRA and YSYEKL. The CDR3 is made up of 14 amino acids. CDR3 in amino acids: CASSQPGAGSPLHF. In nucleotides, the CDR3 is TGCGCCAGCAGCCAACCCGGGGCGGGTTCACCCCTCCACTTT.

This clonotype was counted a few times. This rearrangement joins TRBV7-9 to TRBJ1-1, with TRBD1 matching 8 bases. The CDR3 has 15 residues. CDR1 is SEHNR and CDR2 is FQNEAQ in the germline V gene (reference sequence). Germline trimming cut 8 bases from V and 6 bases from J; bases unmatched to any gene: 14. The CDR3 DNA reads TGTGCCAGCGCACCTTTTAGGACAGGGACGTCTGAAGCTTTCTTT. Protein: CASAPFRTGTSEAFF. The whole variable domain, filled in from reference TRBV7-9 and TRBJ1-1, reads DTGVSQNPRHKITKRGQNVTFRCDPISEHNRLYWYRQTLGQGPEFLTYFQNEAQLEKSRLLSDRFSAERPKGSFSTLEIQRTEQGDSAMYLCASAPFRTGTSEAFFGQGTRLTVV.

CDR3: CASSYSRGSQETQYF. Written as DNA, the CDR3 is TGTGCCAGCAGTTACTCGAGGGGCAGCCAAGAGACCCAGTACTTC. The chain carries TRBV6-2 or TRBV6-3 and TRBJ2-5; D tentatively reads TRBD1 or TRBD2 (5 bases each). Trimming removed 0 bases from V and 1 base from J, with 9 bases in between. The CDR3 length is 15 residues. Germline lookup yields CDR1 MNHEY and CDR2 SVGEGT.

V and J are TRBV20-1 and TRBJ2-3; 8 positions match TRBD2. The CDR3 consists of 16 residues. CDR1 is DFQATT, CDR2 SNEGSKA, per germline (reference sequence). J gave up 1 base and V 3 bases, and 9 bases lay outside the gene matches. The CDR3 region is CSASFLSGGGTDTQYF. The CDR3 nucleotides are TGCAGTGCTAGTTTCCTAAGCGGGGGTGGCACAGATACGCAGTATTTT.

V is TRBV25-1 and J is TRBJ2-1; D unclear. The germline V gene has CDR1 MGHDK and CDR2 SYGVNS. The CDR3 has 13 residues. The germline V and J ends were trimmed by 2 bases and 9 bases, with 11 bases remaining between them. The DNA for the CDR3 is TGTGCCAGCAGTGAACCTGGAGTCTTTGAGCAGTTCTTC. The encoded protein is CASSEPGVFEQFF.

This chain joins TRBV18 and TRBJ1-5; tentatively, D is TRBD1 (6 bases). With 6 bases removed from V and 0 bases from J, the gap between germline ends came to 12 bases. CDR1 is KGHSH and CDR2 is LQKENI in the germline V gene. CDR3 length: 15 residues. The CDR3 region is CASSPDSISNQPQHF. The CDR3, as DNA: TGTGCCAGCTCTCCGGACAGTATTAGCAATCAGCCCCAGCATTTT.

This clonotype was seen more than once but under ten times. The genes are TRBV4-3 and TRBJ2-7; 9 bases match TRBD1. The CDR3 is 15 amino acids. Germline V gene data show CDR1 as LGHNA and CDR2 as YSLEER. Losses at the gene ends were 0 bases for V and 3 bases for J; bases not matched to a gene: 3. CDR3 region: CASSQDWGQGYEQYF. The CDR3 DNA reads TGCGCCAGCAGCCAAGATTGGGGACAGGGCTACGAGCAGTACTTC.

This clonotype was seen a few times. This chain joins TRBV6-1 and TRBJ2-1, with TRBD2 as a possible D gene (6 bases). Trimming took off 6 bases at V and 0 bases at J, with 12 bases between the two ends. This CDR3 contains 15 residues. The germline V gene has CDR1 MNHNS and CDR2 SASEGT. CDR3 bases: TGTGCCAGCAGGCGGGACTGGTCCTCCTACAATGAGCAGTTCTTC. Its protein is CASRRDWSSYNEQFF.